What follows are 24 T cell receptor beta chains derived from one specimen sequenced in a study of T cells in Graves' hyperthyroidism and ophthalmopathy. RNA transcripts gave rise to amplified TCR beta CDR3 regions. HTBI primers were used for first-round RT-PCR of the TCR CDR3. TCRdb called the multiplex PCR reads again in MiXCR, with one record for every CDR3 protein. The table has about 600,000 distinct CDR3 sequences, more than 15% seen once. The sample consisted of blood. The receptors shown here come from a woman aged 35 to 49 with Graves' ophthalmopathy.

Ten or more counts support this clonotype. The chain combines TRBV10-3 with TRBJ2-7; no definite D call. V lost 0 bases, J lost 5 bases, and 8 bases lay in between. The CDR3 runs to 13 residues. The germline gives CDR1 ENHRY, CDR2 SYGVKD. The CDR3 protein is CAISESRAHEQYF. DNA for the CDR3: TGTGCCATCAGTGAGTCTAGGGCCCACGAGCAGTACTTC.

A few counts support this clonotype. The V and J genes are TRBV6-1 and TRBJ2-3, with 7 bases matching TRBD1. Germline CDR1 reads MNHNS; CDR2 reads SASEGT. The CDR3 is made up of 17 amino acids. With V trimmed by 8 bases and J by 4 bases, 18 bases remained unmatched. The CDR3 sequence: CASGTLRTGHGADTQYF. CDR3 bases: TGTGCCAGCGGTACCCTTCGGACAGGACACGGCGCAGATACGCAGTATTTT.

This clonotype was seen repeatedly, ten times or more. The rearrangement uses TRBV20-1 and TRBJ2-7; TRBD2 aligns across 11 bases. The CDR3 length is 16 residues. Germline assignment: CDR1 DFQATT and CDR2 SNEGSKA (reference sequence). V shed 0 bases and J 4 bases; nucleotides not matched to a gene: 8. The CDR3 spells CSARDSGLAEIYEQYF. The CDR3 coding sequence is TGCAGTGCTAGAGATTCGGGACTAGCGGAAATTTACGAGCAGTACTTC.

This clonotype was detected only a few times. The rearrangement uses TRBV15 and TRBJ2-7, with 12 bases lining up with TRBD1. This CDR3 spans 16 amino acids. Trimming removed 0 bases from V and 6 bases from J; junction bases left unmatched: 6. Germline CDR1 and CDR2: LNHNV and YYDKDF (reference sequence). This CDR3 reads CATSRDPGQGAVEQYF. CDR3 DNA sequence: TGTGCCACCAGCAGAGATCCGGGACAGGGGGCGGTCGAGCAGTACTTC.

This clonotype appeared many times. The rearrangement links TRBV18 to TRBJ2-7; 8 bases line up with TRBD1. There are 14 residues in the CDR3. Germline V lookup: CDR1 KGHSH, CDR2 LQKENI. J was trimmed by 6 bases and V by 4 bases; bases with no gene match: 8. The CDR3 is CASSLGQGRSEQYF. CDR3 coding DNA: TGTGCCAGCTCACTAGGACAGGGTCGTAGCGAGCAGTACTTC.

This clonotype was seen many times. V is TRBV18 and J is TRBJ1-5; D is perhaps TRBD1 (6 bases). Germline V CDR1 and CDR2: KGHSH, LQKENI. This CDR3 is 16 amino acids long. The germline V and J ends were trimmed by 3 bases and 2 bases, with 14 bases remaining between them. The DNA of the CDR3 is TGTGCCAGCTCACCGCCCGGGGGGCAGGGCAATCAGCCCCAGCATTTT. Amino acid sequence: CASSPPGGQGNQPQHF.

This sequence joins TRBV10-3 and TRBJ2-1; the match to TRBD2 covers 14 bases. Germline values: CDR1 ENHRY, CDR2 SYGVKD. J was trimmed by 8 bases and V by 0 bases; bases with no gene match: 3. The CDR3 runs 16 residues. The CDR3 loop reads CAISESGTSGSHEQFF. Written as DNA, the CDR3 is TGTGCCATCAGTGAGTCGGGGACTAGCGGGAGCCATGAGCAGTTCTTC.

This clonotype occurred many times. This rearrangement joins TRBV18 to TRBJ2-3; 8 nucleotides match TRBD1. V dropped 3 bases and J dropped 4; count of bases not matched to a gene: 12. There are 17 residues in the CDR3. Germline CDR1 reads KGHSH; CDR2 reads LQKENI. The CDR3 DNA follows: TGTGCCAGCTCACCCCTACCGCACAGGGGGTGGGCAGATACGCAGTATTTT. This encodes CASSPLPHRGWADTQYF.

This chain uses TRBV29-1 with TRBJ2-1; 8 bases are shared with TRBD1. Germline V CDR1 and CDR2: SQVTM, ANQGSEA. Trimming at V came to 4 bases and at J to 3 bases, leaving 2 bases not matched to a gene. There are 13 residues in the CDR3. This CDR3 reads CSVAGGGYNEQFF. The DNA for the CDR3 is TGCAGCGTTGCAGGGGGCGGCTACAATGAGCAGTTCTTC.

A few counts support this clonotype. This chain uses TRBV6-1 with TRBJ2-4; possible D gene TRBD1, 6 bases. The CDR3 sequence is 12 residues long. Trimming pared 6 bases from V and 9 bases from J, leaving 12 bases between. The germline V gene has CDR1 MNHNS and CDR2 SASEGT. The DNA of the CDR3 is TGTGCCAGCAGACCAGGGGACGGCATTCAGTACTTC. Translated: CASRPGDGIQYF.

This clonotype has ten or more counts. The genes are TRBV2 and TRBJ1-5; 7 positions match TRBD1. Germline V gene data show CDR1 as SNHLY and CDR2 as FYNNEI. V shed 6 bases and J 6 bases; nucleotides not matched to a gene: 8. The CDR3 is made up of 14 amino acids. The CDR3 nucleotides read TGTGCCAGCAGCGCAGGGGGGGGGTGTCAGCCCCAGCATTTT. Protein sequence: CASSAGGGCQPQHF.

This clonotype was detected many times. The chain uses TRBV20-1 and TRBJ2-3, with D possibly called TRBD1 or TRBD2 (5 bases each). The CDR3 spans 14 residues. The germline gives CDR1 DFQATT, CDR2 SNEGSKA (reference sequence). V was shortened by 4 bases and J by 3 bases, with 14 bases between the two germline ends. CDR3 sequence: CSANPRDATDTQYF. As DNA, the CDR3 is TGCAGTGCTAACCCTCGGGACGCAACAGATACGCAGTATTTT.

This clonotype was seen more than once but under ten times. The chain combines TRBV4-1 with TRBJ2-5, with D possibly matching TRBD2 (5 bases). V was clipped by 1 base and J by 1 base, with 10 bases between them. Germline lookup yields CDR1 MGHRA and CDR2 YSYEKL. The CDR3 runs to 15 residues. The CDR3 sequence is CASSQVGLAQETQYF. In nucleotides, the CDR3 is TGCGCCAGCAGCCAAGTTGGGCTAGCCCAAGAGACCCAGTACTTC.

This clonotype was seen a handful of times. The chain is built from TRBV5-1 and TRBJ1-4, with D unresolved. V was shortened by 7 bases and J by 7 bases, with 20 bases between the two germline ends. The germline V gene has CDR1 SGHRS and CDR2 YFSETQ. The CDR3 is 15 residues long. CDR3 coding DNA: TGCGCCAGCGCCCTTGTTGAAGGGCGAGGTGAAAAACTGTTTTTT. Encoded protein: CASALVEGRGEKLFF.

The V and J genes are TRBV12-3 or TRBV12-4 and TRBJ1-1, with 10 positions matching TRBD1. This CDR3 is 15 amino acids long. Unmatched junction bases numbered 7, after V lost 4 bases and J lost 5 bases. The CDR3 here is CASSSQGTGATEAFF. CDR3 nucleotide sequence: TGTGCCAGCAGTTCCCAAGGGACAGGGGCGACTGAAGCTTTCTTT.

This rearrangement joins TRBV15 to TRBJ2-5; 7 bases agree with TRBD1. This CDR3 is 15 amino acids long. Germline V lookup: CDR1 LNHNV, CDR2 YYDKDF (reference sequence). Losses at the gene ends were 0 bases for V and 2 bases for J; bases not matched to a gene: 3. The CDR3 DNA sequence: TGTGCCACCAGCAGAGATTTGGGACAGCAAGAGACCCAGTACTTC. Its protein product is CATSRDLGQQETQYF.

This clonotype was counted many times. J is TRBJ1-1 and V is TRBV12-5; TRBD1 matches at 7 bases. V was pared by 0 bases and J by 1 base, with 14 bases of the junction left unmatched. The CDR3 runs 19 residues. Germline V lookup: CDR1 LGHNT, CDR2 FRNRAP. The CDR3 loop is CASGLVHRGALNSNTEAFF. CDR3 coding DNA: TGTGCTAGTGGTTTGGTACACAGGGGAGCTCTTAATTCGAACACTGAAGCTTTCTTT.

This sequence joins TRBV2 and TRBJ2-2; no reliable D call. The CDR3 is made up of 14 amino acids. The V end was cut by 8 bases, the J end by 5 bases, with 15 bases between. Germline V gene sequence: CDR1 SNHLY, CDR2 FYNNEI. DNA of the CDR3: TGTGCCAGCGAAGAGTCGGAGTTGACCGGGGAGCTGTTTTTT. Its protein is CASEESELTGELFF.

The V gene is TRBV29-1, the J gene TRBJ2-7; the D gene is possibly TRBD2 (7 bases). Trimming removed 8 bases from V and 5 bases from J, with 19 bases in between. Per the germline V gene, CDR1 is SQVTM and CDR2 is ANQGSEA. The CDR3 totals 13 residues. The DNA for the CDR3 is TGCAGCTCCGCCCGGGGGAGGGGGGACGAGCAGTACTTC. Translating it yields CSSARGRGDEQYF.

The chain is built from TRBV11-2 and TRBJ1-4, with a possible D match to TRBD1 (6 bases). The CDR3 contains 14 residues. CDR1 is SGHAT, CDR2 FQNNGV, per germline. V was cut by 6 bases and J by 6 bases, with 14 bases left in between. The CDR3 is CASRTDRTYEKLFF. The CDR3 bases are TGTGCCAGCAGGACCGACAGGACGTATGAAAAACTGTTTTTT.

This clonotype occurred a few times. V usage is TRBV24-1 and J usage is TRBJ2-1; 8 nucleotides match TRBD1. Germline lookup yields CDR1 KGHDR and CDR2 SFDVKD. The trim removed 4 bases at V and 10 bases at J, leaving 8 bases unmatched. CDR3 length equals 14 residues. The CDR3 loop is CATSETDRVREQFF. Here the CDR3 DNA reads TGTGCCACCAGTGAAACGGACAGGGTGAGGGAGCAGTTCTTC.

In this sample, this clonotype turned up many times. J is TRBJ1-5 and V is TRBV28; 9 nucleotides align to TRBD1. The CDR3 runs to 18 residues. Per germline, CDR1 MDHEN and CDR2 SYDVKM. Germline trimming cut 5 bases from V and 0 bases from J; bases unmatched to any gene: 11. The CDR3 DNA reads TGTGCCAGCAGTCCCGGGGGACAGGGTAGCTATAGCAATCAGCCCCAGCATTTT. Its translation: CASSPGGQGSYSNQPQHF.

This clonotype was counted many times. This chain connects TRBV15 to TRBJ2-1; D could derive from TRBD1 or TRBD2 (6 bases each). This CDR3 has 16 amino acids. V lost 1 base to trimming and J lost 8 bases, with 18 bases between them. Per germline, CDR1 LNHNV and CDR2 YYDKDF (reference sequence). The CDR3 DNA sequence: TGTGCCACCAGCAGAGCCCCGAGGCCGGGGGCGGATGAGCAGTTCTTC. It codes for CATSRAPRPGADEQFF.

This clonotype was detected many times. The chain is built from TRBV7-9 and TRBJ2-6; D might be TRBD1 or TRBD2, each matching 5 bases. This CDR3 contains 15 residues. V lost 6 bases to trimming and J lost 0 bases, with 9 bases between them. The germline V gene has CDR1 SEHNR and CDR2 FQNEAQ (reference sequence). CDR3 residues: CASSQRGSGANVLTF. The CDR3 region has the DNA TGTGCCAGCAGTCAGAGGGGCTCTGGGGCCAACGTCCTGACTTTC.